This entry is about one TCR beta chain. From germline, CDR1 is SEHNR and CDR2 FQNEAQ (reference sequence). This CDR3 spans 15 amino acids. V shed 5 bases, J shed 3 bases, and the junction held 8 bases outside the gene matches. This entry belongs to a study of blood T cell repertoires in COVID-19. At the level of the study: Sites in the United States, Italy and Spain provided acute and convalescent COVID-19 samples.

Using immunoSEQ multiplex PCR, the repertoire was profiled, and TCRdb retains in-frame clones only, with some absent. The sample shows around 60,000 clones, roughly 89% of them seen only once. The rearrangement links TRBV7-9 to TRBJ1-1, with 8 nucleotides matching TRBD1. The sample consisted of peripheral blood. The clonotype originates from a woman over 75 with acute or convalescent COVID-19. DNA for the CDR3: TGTGCCAGCAGCGGCAGGGGGCGCGGGGACACTGAAGCTTTCTTT. This codes for CASSGRGRGDTEAFF.